This T cell receptor (beta chain) was captured in a study of control samples from healthy donors and cancer patients (dated by TCRdb to the early 2020s). The receptor library was made with the immunoSEQ multiplex PCR assay. The source is immuneACCESS, and TCRdb retained only in-frame sequences with V and J called. Part of the clones is not carried over; for the studies checked, unresolved V genes explain less than half of this, and the remainder is unexplained. This sample is represented by more than 70,000 clones; 85% to 90% of them were singletons. Of the sample, about 19% is held by the ten largest clones. At the junction V is shortened by 3 bases and J by 3 bases, with 6 bases in between. From the cysteine up to the phenylalanine, the CDR3 has a length of 12 residues. The entry retains the CDR3 DNA only, 36 bases that are in frame from base 1. Per the germline V gene, LGHNA is the CDR1 and YNFKEQ is the CDR2.

Note on this clone: Its specific antigen is unknown. Qualities for individual bases were not recorded, and no much larger clone is one base off.

The chain is made from TRBV4-2 and TRBJ2-7, with a tentative D gene TRBD1 over 5 matching bases. The specimen was PBMCs. The sequence was collected from a man aged 55 to 70 with lung cancer. The CDR3 reads CASSQQGYEQYF. The DNA sequence is given as TGTGCCAGCAGCCAGCAGGGCTACGAGCAGTACTTC.